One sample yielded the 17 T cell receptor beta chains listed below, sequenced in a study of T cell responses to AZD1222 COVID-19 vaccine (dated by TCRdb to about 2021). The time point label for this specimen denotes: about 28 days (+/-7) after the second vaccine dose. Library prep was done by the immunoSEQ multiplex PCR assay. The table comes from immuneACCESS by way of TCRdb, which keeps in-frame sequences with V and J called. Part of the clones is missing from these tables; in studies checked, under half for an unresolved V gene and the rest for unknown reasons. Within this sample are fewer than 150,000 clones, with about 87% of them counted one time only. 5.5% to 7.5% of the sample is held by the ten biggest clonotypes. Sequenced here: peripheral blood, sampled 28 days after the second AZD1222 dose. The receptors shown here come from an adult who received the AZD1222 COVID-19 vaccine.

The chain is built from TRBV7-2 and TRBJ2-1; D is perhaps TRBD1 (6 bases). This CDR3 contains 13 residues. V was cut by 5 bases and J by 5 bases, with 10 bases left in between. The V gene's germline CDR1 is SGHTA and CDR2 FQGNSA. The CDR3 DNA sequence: TGTGCCAGCAGCCAGGGGCCCAACAATGAGCAGTTCTTC. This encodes CASSQGPNNEQFF.

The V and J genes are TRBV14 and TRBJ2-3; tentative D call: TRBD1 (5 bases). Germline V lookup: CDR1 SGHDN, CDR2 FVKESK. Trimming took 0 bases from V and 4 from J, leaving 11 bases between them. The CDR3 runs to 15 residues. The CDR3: CASSQDLIRADTQYF. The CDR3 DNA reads TGTGCCAGCAGCCAAGATCTTATCAGGGCAGATACGCAGTATTTT. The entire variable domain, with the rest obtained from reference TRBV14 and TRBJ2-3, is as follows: EAGVTQFPSHSVIEKGQTVTLRCDPISGHDNLYWYRRVMGKEIKFLLHFVKESKQDESGMPNNRFLAERTGGTYSTLKVQPAELEDSGVYFCASSQDLIRADTQYFGPGTRLTVL.

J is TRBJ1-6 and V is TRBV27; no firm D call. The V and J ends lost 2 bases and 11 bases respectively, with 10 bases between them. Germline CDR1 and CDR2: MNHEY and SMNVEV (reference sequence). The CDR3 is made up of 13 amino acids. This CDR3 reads CASSLNRAAPLHF. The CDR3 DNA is TGTGCCAGCAGTTTAAATAGAGCGGCACCCCTCCACTTT.

The CDR3, as DNA: TGTGCCAGCAGCCTCACTTCTTGGGGAGGTGAGCAGTTCTTC. Residues: CASSLTSWGGEQFF. The chain employs TRBV6-5 and TRBJ2-1; tentatively, D is TRBD2 (6 bases). Germline V gene lookup returns CDR1 MNHEY and CDR2 SVGAGI. CDR3 size: 14 residues. Trimming took 6 bases from V and 9 from J, leaving 18 bases between them.

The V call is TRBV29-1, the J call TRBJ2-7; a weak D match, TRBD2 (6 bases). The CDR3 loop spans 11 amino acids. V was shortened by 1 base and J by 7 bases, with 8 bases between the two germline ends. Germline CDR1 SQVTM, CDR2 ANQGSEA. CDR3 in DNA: TGCAGCGTTGAAGGAGGAGGGGAGCAGTACTTC. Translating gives CSVEGGGEQYF.

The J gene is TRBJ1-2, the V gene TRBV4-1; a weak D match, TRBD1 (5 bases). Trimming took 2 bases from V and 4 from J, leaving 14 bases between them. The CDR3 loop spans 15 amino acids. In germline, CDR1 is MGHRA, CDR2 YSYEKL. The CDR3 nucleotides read TGCGCCAGCAGCCAAAGCGGGGGGTTTAGCTATGGCTACACCTTC. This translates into CASSQSGGFSYGYTF.

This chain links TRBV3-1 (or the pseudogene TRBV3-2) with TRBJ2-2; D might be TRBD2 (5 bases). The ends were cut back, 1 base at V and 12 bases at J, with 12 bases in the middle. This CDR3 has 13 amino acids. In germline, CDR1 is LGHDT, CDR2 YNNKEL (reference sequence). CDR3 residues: CASSQGLTVKLFF. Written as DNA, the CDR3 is TGTGCCAGCAGCCAAGGACTAACCGTGAAGCTGTTTTTT.

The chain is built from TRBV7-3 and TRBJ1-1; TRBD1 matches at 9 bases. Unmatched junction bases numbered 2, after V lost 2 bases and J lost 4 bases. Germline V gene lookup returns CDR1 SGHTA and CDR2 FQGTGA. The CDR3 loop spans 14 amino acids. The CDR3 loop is CASSLGTGTTEAFF. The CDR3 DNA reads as TGTGCCAGCAGCTTAGGGACAGGGACCACTGAAGCTTTCTTT.

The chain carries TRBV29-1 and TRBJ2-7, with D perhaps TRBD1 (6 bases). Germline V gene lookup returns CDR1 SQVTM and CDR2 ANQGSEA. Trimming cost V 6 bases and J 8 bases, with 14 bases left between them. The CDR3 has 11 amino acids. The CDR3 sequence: CSVVQGPKQYF. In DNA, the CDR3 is TGCAGCGTCGTACAGGGTCCCAAGCAGTACTTC.

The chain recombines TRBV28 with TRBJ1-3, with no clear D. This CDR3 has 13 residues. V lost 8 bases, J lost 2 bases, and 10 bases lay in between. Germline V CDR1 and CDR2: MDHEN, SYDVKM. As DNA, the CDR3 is TGTGCCAGCTGGCTGAGTCCTGGAAACACCATATATTTT. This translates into CASWLSPGNTIYF. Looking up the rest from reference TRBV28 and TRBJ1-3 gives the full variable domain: DVKVTQSSRYLVKRTGEKVFLECVQDMDHENMFWYRQDPGLGLRLIYFSYDVKMKEKGDIPEGYSVSREKKERFSLILESASTNQTSMYLCASWLSPGNTIYFGEGSWLTVV.

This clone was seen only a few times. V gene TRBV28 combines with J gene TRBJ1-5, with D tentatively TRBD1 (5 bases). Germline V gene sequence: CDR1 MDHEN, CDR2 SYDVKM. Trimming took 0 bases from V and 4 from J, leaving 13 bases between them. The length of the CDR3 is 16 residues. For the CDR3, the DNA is TGTGCCAGCAGTTTATGGGGGGGGGAAGGGAATCAGCCCCAGCATTTT. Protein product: CASSLWGGEGNQPQHF.

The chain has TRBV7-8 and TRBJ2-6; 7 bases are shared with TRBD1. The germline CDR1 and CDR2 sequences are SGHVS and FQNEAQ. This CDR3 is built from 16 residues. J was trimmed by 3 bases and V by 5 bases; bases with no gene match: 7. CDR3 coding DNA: TGTGCCAGCAGCCTCCCTACAGGGGTTGGGGCCAACGTCCTGACTTTC. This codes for CASSLPTGVGANVLTF.

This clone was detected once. This CDR3 is CSARGPHTQYF. The CDR3 DNA reads TGCAGTGCTAGGGGACCACATACGCAGTATTTT. The V call is TRBV20-1, the J call TRBJ2-3; the D gene could be TRBD1 or TRBD2 (5 bases each). Trimming took 3 bases from V and 7 from J, leaving 8 bases between them. Germline V lookup: CDR1 DFQATT, CDR2 SNEGSKA (reference sequence). The CDR3 sequence is 11 residues long.

The CDR3 loop is CASSFSGGTDTQYF. The CDR3 DNA reads TGTGCCAGCAGCTTTAGCGGGGGCACAGATACGCAGTATTTT. The chain couples TRBV3-1 (or the pseudogene TRBV3-2) to TRBJ2-3; 8 bases fit TRBD2. This CDR3 comprises 14 residues. Germline V gene lookup returns CDR1 LGHDT and CDR2 YNNKEL (reference sequence). V was clipped by 5 bases and J by 1 base; unmatched bases: 2.

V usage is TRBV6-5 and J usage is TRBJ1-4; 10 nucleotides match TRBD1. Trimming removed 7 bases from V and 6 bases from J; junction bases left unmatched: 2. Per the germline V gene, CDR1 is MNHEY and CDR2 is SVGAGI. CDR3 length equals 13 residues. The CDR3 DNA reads TGTGCCAGCAAAGGGACAGGGGATGAAAAACTGTTTTTT. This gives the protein CASKGTGDEKLFF.

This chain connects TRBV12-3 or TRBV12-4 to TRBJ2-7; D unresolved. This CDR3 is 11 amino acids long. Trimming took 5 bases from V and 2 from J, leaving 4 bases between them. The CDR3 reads CASSAAYEQYF. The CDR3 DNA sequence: TGTGCCAGCAGTGCCGCCTACGAGCAGTACTTC.

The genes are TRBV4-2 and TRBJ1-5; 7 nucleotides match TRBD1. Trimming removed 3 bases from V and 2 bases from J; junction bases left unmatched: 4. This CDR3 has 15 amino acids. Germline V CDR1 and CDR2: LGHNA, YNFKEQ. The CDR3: CASSHDTGGNQPQHF. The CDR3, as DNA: TGTGCCAGCAGCCATGATACAGGGGGCAATCAGCCCCAGCATTTT.